This TCR beta chain was documented in a study of T cell responses to AZD1222 COVID-19 vaccine. The study's findings and limits: Spike-specific TCR breadth and depth grew following two AZD1222 doses.

Germline CDR1 MGHDK, CDR2 SYGVNS. Trimming took 9 bases from V and 3 from J, leaving 12 bases between them. The CDR3 length is 13 residues. Worth noting for this clone: What it binds is not known.

The table came from immunoSEQ multiplex PCR; TCRdb's copy has only in-frame clones and leaves some out. The sample has roughly 180,000 clones, 94% seen once; the top ten hold 0.64%. The clonotype comes from an adult in good health. The specimen was peripheral blood, collected on day 0 of AZD1222 vaccination. The V call is TRBV25-1, the J call TRBJ1-5; D may be TRBD1 (6 bases). The CDR3 region has the DNA TGTGCCAGACTACAGGGTCCCAATCAGCCCCAGCATTTT. This encodes CARLQGPNQPQHF. Full variable domain (rest looked up from reference TRBV25-1 and TRBJ1-5): EADIYQTPRYLVIGTGKKITLECSQTMGHDKMYWYQQDPGMELHLIHYSYGVNSTEKGDLSSESTVSRIRTEHFPLTLESARPSHTSQYLCARLQGPNQPQHFGDGTRLSIL.